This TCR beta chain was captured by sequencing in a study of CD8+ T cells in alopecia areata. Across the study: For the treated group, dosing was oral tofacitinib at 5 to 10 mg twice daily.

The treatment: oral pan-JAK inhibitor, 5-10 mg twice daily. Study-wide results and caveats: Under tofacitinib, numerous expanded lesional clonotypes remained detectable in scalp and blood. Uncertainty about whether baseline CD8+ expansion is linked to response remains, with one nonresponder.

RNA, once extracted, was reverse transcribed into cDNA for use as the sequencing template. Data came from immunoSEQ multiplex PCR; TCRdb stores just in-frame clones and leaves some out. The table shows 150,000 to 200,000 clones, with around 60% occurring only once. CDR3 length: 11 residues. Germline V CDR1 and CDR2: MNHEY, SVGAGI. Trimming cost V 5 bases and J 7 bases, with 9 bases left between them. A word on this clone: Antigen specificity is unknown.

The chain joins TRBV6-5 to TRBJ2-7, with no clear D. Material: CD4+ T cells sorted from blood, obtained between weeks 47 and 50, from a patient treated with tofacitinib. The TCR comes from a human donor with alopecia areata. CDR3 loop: CASSETLEQYF. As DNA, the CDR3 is TGTGCCAGCAGTGAAACCCTAGAGCAGTACTTC.